This T cell receptor beta chain was observed in a study of shared clonotypes between healthy human individuals. Study observations and caveats: Few donors limited the genetic and exposure-history diversity represented.

V shed 1 base, J shed 4 bases, and the junction held 8 bases outside the gene matches. CDR1 and CDR2 (germline): LNHDA, SQIVND (reference sequence). This CDR3 is 16 amino acids long. Turning to this clone: Its antigen remains unidentified.

Only in-frame clones appear in the TCRdb table, and some are missing; sequencing was by immunoSEQ multiplex PCR. The data contain about 2,500,000 clones, approximately 92% of them singletons. The TCR was taken from a man aged 18 to 29 in good health. The sequenced sample consisted of naive CD4+ T cells sorted from blood. Indicated subset: CD45RA+ positively selected. This rearrangement joins TRBV19 to TRBJ2-3, with TRBD2 matching over 7 bases. CDR3 sequence reads: CASSIALSGVADTQYF. CDR3 sequence (DNA): TGTGCCAGTAGTATAGCTTTGAGCGGGGTGGCAGATACGCAGTATTTT. The full variable domain, rest sourced from reference TRBV19 and TRBJ2-3, is DGGITQSPKYLFRKEGQNVTLSCEQNLNHDAMYWYRQDPGQGLRLIYYSQIVNDFQKGDIAEGYSVSREKKESFPLTVTSAQKNPTAFYLCASSIALSGVADTQYFGPGTRLTVL.